The TCR beta chain described here comes from a study of blood T cell repertoires in COVID-19 (TCRdb year 2020). About the study as a whole: The collaborator samples originated in the United States, Italy and Spain and spanned the acute and convalescent phases of COVID-19. The samples were drawn from two sources: the first 160 participants of the ongoing ImmuneRACE study, and 1,000 to 1,500 subjects contributed by 6 global collaborators. Where available, HLA class I and class II types were obtained from metadata supplied by the sample provider rather than from assay-based typing. The dataset comprised deeply sampled blood TCRbeta repertoires from subjects exposed to, actively infected with, or recovered from COVID-19. The repertoires were made available in a free public database intended to serve as a resource for research on the immune response to SARS-CoV-2. The material from the prospective study consisted of cDNA or gDNA derived from T cells, B-cell-depleted T cells, or PBMCs. Nearly every sample came with metadata listing a de-identified subject ID, COVID-19 status, age in years and sex.

Broad study findings and their caveats: How much clinical and demographic metadata was included differed by source and by participant, and the metadata was provided uncurated.

TCRbeta CDR3 regions were amplified from genomic DNA by means of the immunoSEQ Assay, a bias-controlled multiplex PCR. Per the authors' processing: Nucleated cell counts per sample were estimated from amplification of reference gene primers within the assay. Sequence reads were collapsed and filtered to measure the absolute abundance of every unique TCRbeta CDR3 rearrangement. For each sample, productive Simpson clonality was calculated as the square root of Simpson's diversity index over productive rearrangements. TCRdb holds this immuneACCESS table with in-frame rearrangements only. Some clones are missing; in checked studies, unresolved V genes explain under half, and the rest has no known cause. The DNA was the basis for D and trimming; V, J and clone size are from that table. In this sample the table shows hundreds of thousands of clones, 85% of which occur a single time. Together, the top ten hold roughly 4.6% of the sample.

Concerning this clone: There is no known antigen for this receptor. No base quality information exists; no much larger clone differs at one position.

The collaborating institutions used their own protocols to collect whole blood in K2EDTA tubes. For TCRbeta analysis, collaborators shipped samples in one of three forms: frozen whole blood, isolated PBMCs, or DNA extracted from either of those sample types. The specimen sequenced was peripheral blood. The TCR sequence derives from a man aged 45-65 years with active or convalescent COVID-19.

The bases are TGTGCCAGCACCAAGACAGGGGTTGGCAATCAGCCCCAGCATTTT. Translation gives CASTKTGVGNQPQHF. This receptor chain uses TRBV28 and TRBJ1-5, with 8 bases in between that match TRBD1. V loses 7 bases at its end and J loses 2 bases; junction bases beyond the gene matches: 7. Including cysteine and phenylalanine, the CDR3 has 15 amino acids. The entry retains the CDR3 DNA only, 45 bases that are in frame from base 1. The CDR1 and CDR2 encoded by the germline V gene are MDHEN and SYDVKM.